This T cell receptor (beta chain) was documented in a study of shared clonotypes between healthy human individuals. With respect to this clone: Its antigen is not identified.

Germline V gene data show CDR1 as SNHLY and CDR2 as FYNNEI. The CDR3 totals 15 residues. V was cut by 6 bases and J by 7 bases, with 18 bases left in between. The study, taken as a whole, reports: It was the non-shared clonotypes that had lower generation probabilities than clonotypes shared by all four donors.

The table came from immunoSEQ multiplex PCR; TCRdb's copy has only in-frame clones and leaves some out. This repertoire shows over a million clones, about 96% found once; its top ten account for 0.95% to 1.5%. The clonotype originates from a man aged 25 to 40 in good health. The J gene is TRBJ1-4, the V gene TRBV2; D gene unclear. Sequencing was performed on naive CD4+ T cells sorted from blood. Subset indicated: CD45RA+ positively selected. CDR3 nucleotide sequence: TGTGCCAGCAGCCTTAGAGCAGCTGGAGCTGAAAAACTGTTTTTT. This encodes CASSLRAAGAEKLFF.